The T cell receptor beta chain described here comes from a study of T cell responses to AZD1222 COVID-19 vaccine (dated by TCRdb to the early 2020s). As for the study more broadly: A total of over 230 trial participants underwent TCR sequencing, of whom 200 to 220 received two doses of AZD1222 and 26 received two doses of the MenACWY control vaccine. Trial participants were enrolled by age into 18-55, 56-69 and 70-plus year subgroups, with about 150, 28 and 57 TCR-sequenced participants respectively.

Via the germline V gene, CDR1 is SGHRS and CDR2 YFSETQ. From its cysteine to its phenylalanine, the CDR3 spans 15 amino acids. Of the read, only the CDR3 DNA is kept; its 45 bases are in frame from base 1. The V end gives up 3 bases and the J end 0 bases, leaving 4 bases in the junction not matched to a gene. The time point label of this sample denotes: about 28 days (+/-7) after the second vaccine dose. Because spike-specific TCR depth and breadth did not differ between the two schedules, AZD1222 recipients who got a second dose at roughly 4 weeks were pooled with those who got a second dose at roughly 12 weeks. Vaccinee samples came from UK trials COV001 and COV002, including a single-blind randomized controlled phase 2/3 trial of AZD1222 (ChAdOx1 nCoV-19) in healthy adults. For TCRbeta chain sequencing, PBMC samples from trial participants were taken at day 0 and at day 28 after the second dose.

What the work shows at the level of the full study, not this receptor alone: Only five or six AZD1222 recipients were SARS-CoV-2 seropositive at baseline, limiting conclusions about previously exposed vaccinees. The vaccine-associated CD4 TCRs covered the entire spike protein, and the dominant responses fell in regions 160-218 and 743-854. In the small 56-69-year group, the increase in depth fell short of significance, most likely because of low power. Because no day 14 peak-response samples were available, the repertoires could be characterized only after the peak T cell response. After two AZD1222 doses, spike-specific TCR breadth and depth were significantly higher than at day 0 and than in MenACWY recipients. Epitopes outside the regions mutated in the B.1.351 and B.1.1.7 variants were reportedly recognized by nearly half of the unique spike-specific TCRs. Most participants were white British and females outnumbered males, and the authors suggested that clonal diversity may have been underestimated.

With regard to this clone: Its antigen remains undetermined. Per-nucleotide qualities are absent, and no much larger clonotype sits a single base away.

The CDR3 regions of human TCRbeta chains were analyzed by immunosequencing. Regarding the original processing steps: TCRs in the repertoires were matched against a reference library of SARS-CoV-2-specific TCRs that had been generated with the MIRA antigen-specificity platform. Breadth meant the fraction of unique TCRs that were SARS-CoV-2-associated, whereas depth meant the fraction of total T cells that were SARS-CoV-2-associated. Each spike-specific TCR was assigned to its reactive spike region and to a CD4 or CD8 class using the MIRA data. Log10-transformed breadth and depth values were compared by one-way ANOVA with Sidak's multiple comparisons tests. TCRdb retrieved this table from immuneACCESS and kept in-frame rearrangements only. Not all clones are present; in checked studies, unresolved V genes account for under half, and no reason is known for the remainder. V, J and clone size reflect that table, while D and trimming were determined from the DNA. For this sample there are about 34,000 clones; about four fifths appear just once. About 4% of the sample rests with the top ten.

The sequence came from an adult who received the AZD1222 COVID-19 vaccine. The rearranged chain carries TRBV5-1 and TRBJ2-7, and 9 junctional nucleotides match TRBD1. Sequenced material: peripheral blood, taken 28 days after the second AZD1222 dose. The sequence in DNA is TGCGCCAGCAGCTCGATGGGACAGGGCTCCTACGAGCAGTACTTC. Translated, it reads CASSSMGQGSYEQYF.